Detailed here is one T cell receptor (beta chain). At one of its ends the junction is not consistent with the germline gene, which may arise from a read error. This record comes from a study of cytomegalovirus exposure and HLA in healthy donors. The primer mix had 60 Vbeta and 13 Jbeta primers. Some clones are missing from TCRdb's copy, which holds only in-frame ones; the method was immunoSEQ multiplex PCR. The sample has 150,000 to 200,000 clones, 65% to 85% seen once; the top ten hold 1.5% to 2%. Germline V CDR1 and CDR2: MGHRA, YSYEKL. The CDR3 has 16 amino acids. These donors counted as nominally healthy when sampled, but unrecorded immune exposures were likely.

The sequence derives from a man aged 18-30 years in good health and CMV-seronegative. The sample was PBMCs. The chain joins TRBV4-1 to TRBJ2-5; D ambiguous. The J call is in doubt because the DNA end fits TRBJ2-7 better. The CDR3 is CASSQRWIRVSHEQYF. The CDR3 DNA follows: TGCGCCAGCAGCCAAAGGTGGATCCGGGTCTCCCACGAGCAGTACTTC.